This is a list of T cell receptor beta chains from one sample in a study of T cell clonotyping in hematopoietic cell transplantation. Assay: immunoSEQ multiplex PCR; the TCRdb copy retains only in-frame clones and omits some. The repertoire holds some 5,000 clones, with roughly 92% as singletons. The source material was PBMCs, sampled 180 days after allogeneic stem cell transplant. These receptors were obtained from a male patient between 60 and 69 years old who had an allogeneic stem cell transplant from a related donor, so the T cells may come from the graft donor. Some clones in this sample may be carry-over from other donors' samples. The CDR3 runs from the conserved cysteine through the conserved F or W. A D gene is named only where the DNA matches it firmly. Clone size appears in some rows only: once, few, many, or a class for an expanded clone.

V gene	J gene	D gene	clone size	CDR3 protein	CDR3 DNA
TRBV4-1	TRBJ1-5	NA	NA	CASSQGPQGYNQPQHF	TGCGCCAGCAGCCAAGGGCCGCAGGGGTACAATCAGCCCCAGCATTTT
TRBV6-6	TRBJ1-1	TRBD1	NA	CASSDTGGVNTEAFF	TGTGCCAGCAGCGACACAGGGGGAGTGAACACTGAAGCTTTCTTT
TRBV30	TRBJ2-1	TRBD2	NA	CAWRVLAGDINEQFF	TGTGCCTGGAGGGTTCTAGCGGGAGATATCAATGAGCAGTTCTTC
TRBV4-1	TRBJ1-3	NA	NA	CASSRQVDSGNTIYF	TGCGCCAGCAGCCGACAGGTCGACTCTGGAAACACCATATATTTT
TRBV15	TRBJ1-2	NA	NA	CATSRGFDGYTF	TGTGCCACCAGCAGAGGTTTTGATGGCTACACCTTC
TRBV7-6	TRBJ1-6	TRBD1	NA	CASSQMGQGSPLHF	TGTGCCAGCAGCCAGATGGGACAGGGGTCACCCCTCCACTTT
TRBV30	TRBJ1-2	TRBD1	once	CAWEGTTGGIGYTF	TGTGCCTGGGAGGGTACGACAGGGGGCATAGGCTACACCTTC
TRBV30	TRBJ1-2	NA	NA	CAWSPGGGYGYTF	TGTGCCTGGAGTCCCGGCGGCGGCTATGGCTACACCTTC
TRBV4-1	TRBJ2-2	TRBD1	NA	CASSHAMDRAKFTGELFF	TGCGCCAGCAGCCACGCGATGGACAGGGCTAAGTTCACCGGGGAGCTGTTTTTT
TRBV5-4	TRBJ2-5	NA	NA	CASSLSGHRPRETQYF	TGTGCCAGCAGCTTGTCCGGACATAGGCCCCGAGAGACCCAGTACTTC
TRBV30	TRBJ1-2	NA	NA	CACHTSGMGYGYTF	TGTGCCTGCCATACCTCCGGGATGGGCTATGGCTACACCTTC
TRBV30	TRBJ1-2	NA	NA	CAWSVRINYGYTF	TGTGCCTGGAGTGTAAGGATCAACTATGGCTACACCTTC
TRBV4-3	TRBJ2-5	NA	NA	CASSQMGQTQETQYF	TGCGCCAGCAGCCAAATGGGGCAGACCCAAGAGACCCAGTACTTC
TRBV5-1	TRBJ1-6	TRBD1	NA	CASSLGQGGYNSPLHF	TGCGCCAGCAGCTTGGGACAGGGAGGGTATAATTCACCCCTCCACTTT
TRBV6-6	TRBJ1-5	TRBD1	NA	CASRSGQGASNQPQHF	TGTGCCAGCAGGTCGGGACAGGGGGCTAGCAATCAGCCCCAGCATTTT
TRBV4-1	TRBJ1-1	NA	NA	CASSQVEVNTEAFF	TGCGCCAGCAGCCAAGTGGAGGTGAACACTGAAGCTTTCTTT
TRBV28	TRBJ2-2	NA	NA	CASSLRPVPGELFF	TGTGCCAGCAGTTTGCGCCCCGTCCCCGGGGAGCTGTTTTTT
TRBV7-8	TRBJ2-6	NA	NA	CASSLASGANVLTF	TGTGCCAGCAGCTTAGCCTCTGGGGCCAACGTCCTGACTTTC
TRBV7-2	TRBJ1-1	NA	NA	CASSLEQGLKAFF	TGTGCCAGCAGCTTAGAACAGGGACTCAAAGCTTTCTTT
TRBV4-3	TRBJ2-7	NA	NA	CASSQGHEQYF	TGCGCCAGCAGCCAGGGCCACGAGCAGTACTTC
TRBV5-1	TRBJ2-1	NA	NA	CASRGGTTYNEQFF	TGCGCCAGCAGGGGTGGGACGACCTACAATGAGCAGTTCTTC
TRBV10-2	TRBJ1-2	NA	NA	CASSETASSANYGYTF	TGCGCCAGCAGTGAGACGGCCAGTTCGGCTAACTATGGCTACACCTTC
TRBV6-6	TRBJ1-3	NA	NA	CASTDTSGNTIYF	TGTGCCAGCACCGACACTTCTGGAAACACCATATATTTT
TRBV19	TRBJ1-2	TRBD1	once	CASSMDPNRGAGYTF	TGTGCCAGTAGTATGGACCCGAACAGGGGTGCTGGCTACACCTTC
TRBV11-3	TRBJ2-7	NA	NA	CASSEGRRSYEQYF	TGTGCCAGCAGCGAGGGTCGCCGCTCCTACGAGCAGTACTTC
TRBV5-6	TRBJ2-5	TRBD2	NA	CASSGGGMKTQYF	TGTGCCAGCAGCGGCGGGGGGATGAAGACCCAGTACTTC
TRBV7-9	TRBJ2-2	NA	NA	CASSLTRDPRNTGELFF	TGTGCCAGCAGCTTAACCAGGGATCCTCGGAACACCGGGGAGCTGTTTTTT
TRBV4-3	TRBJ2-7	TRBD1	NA	CASSGDRGYEQYF	TGCGCCAGCAGCGGTGACAGGGGTTACGAGCAGTACTTC
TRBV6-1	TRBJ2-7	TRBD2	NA	CATQGDRGGYEQYF	TGTGCCACCCAAGGTGATCGGGGGGGCTACGAGCAGTACTTC
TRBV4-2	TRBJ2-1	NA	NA	CASSPLVTNYNEQFF	TGTGCCAGCAGCCCGCTCGTAACCAACTACAATGAGCAGTTCTTC
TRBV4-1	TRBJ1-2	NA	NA	CASSEMIDVRYGYTF	TGCGCCAGCAGCGAAATGATCGATGTCAGGTATGGCTACACCTTC
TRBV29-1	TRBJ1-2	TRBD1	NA	CSVLTGNYGYTF	TGCAGCGTCCTGACAGGGAACTATGGCTACACCTTC
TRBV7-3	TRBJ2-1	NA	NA	CASSLSGSYNEQFF	TGTGCCAGCAGCTTATCCGGGTCCTACAATGAGCAGTTCTTC
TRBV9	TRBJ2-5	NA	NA	CASQAVDVAETQYF	TGTGCCAGTCAAGCGGTAGACGTAGCTGAGACCCAGTACTTC
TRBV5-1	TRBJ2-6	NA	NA	CASSPQGTSGANVLTF	TGCGCCAGCAGCCCCCAGGGGACCTCTGGGGCCAACGTCCTGACTTTC
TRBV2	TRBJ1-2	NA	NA	CASSGSGPYGYTF	TGTGCCAGCAGTGGTTCGGGTCCTTATGGCTACACCTTC
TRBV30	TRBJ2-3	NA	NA	CALRTDTQYF	TGTGCCTTGCGCACAGATACGCAGTATTTT
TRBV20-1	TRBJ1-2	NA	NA	CSAGDTYGYTF	TGCAGTGCTGGGGACACCTATGGCTACACCTTC
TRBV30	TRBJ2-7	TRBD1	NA	CAWSPPGTGSYEQYF	TGTGCCTGGAGTCCACCCGGGACAGGGTCCTACGAGCAGTACTTC
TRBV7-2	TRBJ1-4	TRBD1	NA	CASSLGDSPTNEKLFF	TGTGCCAGCAGCTTAGGGGACAGCCCAACTAATGAAAAACTGTTTTTT
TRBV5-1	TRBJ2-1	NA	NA	CASSWAGQNEQFF	TGCGCCAGCAGCTGGGCGGGTCAAAATGAGCAGTTCTTC
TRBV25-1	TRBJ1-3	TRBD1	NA	CASRTGPTIYF	TGTGCCAGCAGGACAGGGCCCACCATATATTTT
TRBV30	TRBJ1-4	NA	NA	CAWSTVGKLFF	TGTGCCTGGAGCACGGTAGGAAAACTGTTTTTT
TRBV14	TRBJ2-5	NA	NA	CASSQRSGFESQETQYF	TGTGCCAGCAGCCAACGTAGCGGCTTTGAGAGCCAAGAGACCCAGTACTTC
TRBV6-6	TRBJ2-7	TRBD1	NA	CASTSTGGHSYEQYF	TGTGCCAGCACCTCTACAGGGGGCCACTCCTACGAGCAGTACTTC
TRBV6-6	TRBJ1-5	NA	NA	CASRGGGGNQPQHF	TGTGCCAGCAGGGGGGGAGGGGGCAATCAGCCCCAGCATTTT
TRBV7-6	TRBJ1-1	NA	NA	CATSSLRRVNTEAFF	TGTGCCACCTCCTCTCTCCGGCGAGTGAACACTGAAGCTTTCTTT
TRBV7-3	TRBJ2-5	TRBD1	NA	CASSETGGSGETQYF	TGTGCCAGCAGCGAGACAGGGGGTTCAGGAGAGACCCAGTACTTC
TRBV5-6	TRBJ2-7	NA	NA	CASSLEIAYEQYF	TGTGCCAGCAGCTTGGAGATAGCCTACGAGCAGTACTTC
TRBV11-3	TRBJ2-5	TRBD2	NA	CASSLMSGGLETQYF	TGTGCCAGCAGCTTAATGAGCGGGGGCTTAGAGACCCAGTACTTC
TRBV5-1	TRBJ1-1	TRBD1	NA	CASSLATGGRRYTEAFF	TGCGCCAGCAGCTTAGCCACAGGGGGAAGAAGGTACACTGAAGCTTTCTTT
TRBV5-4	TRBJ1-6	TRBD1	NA	CASSSQGIYASPLHF	TGTGCCAGCAGCTCACAGGGGATCTACGCTTCACCCCTCCACTTT
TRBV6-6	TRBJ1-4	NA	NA	CASSYSSSATNEKLFF	TGTGCCAGCAGTTACTCATCTTCAGCAACTAATGAAAAACTGTTTTTT
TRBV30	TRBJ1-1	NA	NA	CAWRRGGAGTNTEAFF	TGTGCCTGGAGGCGCGGGGGGGCCGGAACGAACACTGAAGCTTTCTTT
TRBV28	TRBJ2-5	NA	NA	CASSLLSAGETQYF	TGTGCCAGCAGTTTACTGTCCGCAGGGGAGACCCAGTACTTC
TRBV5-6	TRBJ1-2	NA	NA	CASSFFQGLGYGYTF	TGTGCCAGCAGCTTTTTCCAGGGCCTTGGCTATGGCTACACCTTC
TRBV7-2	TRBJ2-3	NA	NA	CALGRGGWTDTQYF	TGTGCCCTGGGGAGAGGGGGTTGGACAGATACGCAGTATTTT